The T cell receptor (beta chain) described here comes from a study of lymphopenia after photon versus proton radiotherapy. Comments on this clone: As yet, its antigen is unknown.

With V trimmed by 2 bases and J by 4 bases, 3 bases remained unmatched. Germline V gene sequence: CDR1 MDHEN, CDR2 SYDVKM. The CDR3 loop spans 14 amino acids. Overall study findings and caveats: Larger post-nadir TCR diversity loss correlated inversely with survival in deceased patients. Post-nadir diversity loss with photons came from oligoclonal expansion, particularly CD8+ Temra cells.

The data were produced by immunoSEQ multiplex PCR, yet TCRdb's version contains in-frame clones alone and is incomplete. The sample contains around 29,000 clones, under 90% of which appear only once. The J gene is TRBJ1-1, the V gene TRBV28; 8 positions match TRBD1. The sequence was collected from a woman between 65 and 79 years old with pancreatic cancer. The material was peripheral blood, obtained from a patient treated with proton-based radiotherapy. The CDR3 loop is CASSLTGGTTEAFF. CDR3 coding DNA: TGTGCCAGCAGTTTAACAGGGGGAACCACTGAAGCTTTCTTT.